This T cell receptor beta chain was retrieved from a study of T cells after yellow fever vaccination. TCRdb passed the 5' RACE reads through MiXCR, listing each CDR3 protein once. This sample yields around 300,000 distinct CDR3 sequences, of which 10% to 15% are seen a single time; less than 0.55% belongs to the top ten. The V and J ends lost 3 bases and 1 base, in that order; junction bases with no gene match: 2. The CDR3 contains 14 residues. The V gene's germline CDR1 is DFQATT and CDR2 SNEGSKA (reference sequence). This specimen consisted of CD4+ T cells sorted from PBMCs, obtained 45 days after the yellow fever booster vaccination. The rearrangement uses TRBV20-1 and TRBJ2-3, with 9 bases fitting TRBD2. The clonotype originates from a man aged 30 to 39 who received the YFV17D yellow fever vaccine. As DNA, the CDR3 is TGCAGTGCTAGTAGCGGGAGTGGCACAGATACGCAGTATTTT. Its protein is CSASSGSGTDTQYF.